The source of this T cell receptor (beta chain) is a study of CD8 T cells in ankylosing spondylitis. A single record per CDR3 protein comes from TCRdb applying MiXCR to the 5' RACE reads. Of approximately 220,000 distinct CDR3 sequences detected, about a quarter appear once; the ten largest clones hold more than 6.5%. This CDR3 spans 14 amino acids. V trimming: 5 bases; J trimming: 2 bases; junction bases outside the gene matches: 3. The germline CDR1 and CDR2 sequences are GTSNPN and SVGIG (reference sequence). With regard to this clonotype: What it binds is not known.

General study results and limits: Those disease-linked clones were CD8+; they were also relatively rare in peripheral blood.

The chain has TRBV30 and TRBJ2-3; TRBD2 agrees at 11 bases. This clonotype originated in a male donor with ankylosing spondylitis or in good health (not recorded which). The sequenced material came from blood, either unsorted or a sorted T cell fraction (not recorded which). CDR3 protein: CAWSSGRSTDTQYF. The CDR3 bases are TGTGCCTGGTCTAGCGGGAGGTCCACAGATACGCAGTATTTT.